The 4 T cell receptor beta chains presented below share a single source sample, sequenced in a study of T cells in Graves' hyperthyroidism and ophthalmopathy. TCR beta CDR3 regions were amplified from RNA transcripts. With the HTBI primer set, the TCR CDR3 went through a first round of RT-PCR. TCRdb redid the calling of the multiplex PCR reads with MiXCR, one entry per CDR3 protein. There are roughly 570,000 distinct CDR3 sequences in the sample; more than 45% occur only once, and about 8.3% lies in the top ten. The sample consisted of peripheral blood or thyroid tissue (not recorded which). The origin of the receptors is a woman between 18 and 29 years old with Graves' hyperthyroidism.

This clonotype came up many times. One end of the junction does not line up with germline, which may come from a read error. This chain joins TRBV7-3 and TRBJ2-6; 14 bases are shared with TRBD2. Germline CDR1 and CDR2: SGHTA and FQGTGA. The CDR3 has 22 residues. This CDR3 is CASSLKGVRLAGGIAGANILTF. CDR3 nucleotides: TGTGCCAGCAGCTTAAAAGGCGTCCGACTAGCGGGAGGGATTGCTGGGGCCAACATCCTGACTTTC. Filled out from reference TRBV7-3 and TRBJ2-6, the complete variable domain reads GAGVSQTPSNKVTEKGKYVELRCDPISGHTALYWYRQSLGQGPEFLIYFQGTGAADDSGLPNDRFFAVRPEGSVSTLKIQRTERGDSAVYLCASSLKGVRLAGGIAGANILTFGAGSRLTVL.

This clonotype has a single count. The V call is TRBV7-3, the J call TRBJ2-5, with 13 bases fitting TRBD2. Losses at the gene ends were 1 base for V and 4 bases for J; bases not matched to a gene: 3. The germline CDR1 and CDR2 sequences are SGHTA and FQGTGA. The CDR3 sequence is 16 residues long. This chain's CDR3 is CASSLKGLAGRETQYF. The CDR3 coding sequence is TGTGCCAGCAGCTTAAAGGGACTAGCGGGAAGAGAGACCCAGTACTTC.

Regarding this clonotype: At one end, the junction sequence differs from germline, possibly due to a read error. For the CDR3, the DNA is TGTGCCCGCAGCCCGGGACAGGGGACATACGAGCAGTACTTC. It encodes CARSPGQGTYEQYF. The chain is built from TRBV11-2 and TRBJ2-7, with TRBD1 identical over 10 bases. The CDR3 is 14 residues long. From germline, CDR1 is SGHAT and CDR2 FQNNGV.

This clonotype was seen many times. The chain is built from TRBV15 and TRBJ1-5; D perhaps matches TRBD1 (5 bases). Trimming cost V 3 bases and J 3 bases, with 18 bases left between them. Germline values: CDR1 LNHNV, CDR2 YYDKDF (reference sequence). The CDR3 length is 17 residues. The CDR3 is CATSSTSGTPNNQPQHF. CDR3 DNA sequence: TGTGCCACCAGCAGTACCTCCGGGACTCCGAACAATCAGCCCCAGCATTTT.